This entry features one T cell receptor beta chain sequence. The data were taken from a study of blood T cell repertoires in COVID-19. The age range of participants was 18 to 89 years, with residence in about two dozen US areas. Per the original data handling: By means of reference gene primer amplification, nucleated cell counts were estimated. The method was immunoSEQ multiplex PCR; TCRdb's version includes in-frame clones alone and lacks a portion of them. The D gene and trimming were derived from the DNA, and the V and J assignments and clone size from that table. The sample consists of about 200,000 clones, about 86% of them appearing once. Per germline, CDR1 WNHNN and CDR2 SYGVQD (reference sequence). CDR3 length: 13 amino acids. Trimming cost V 10 bases and J 0 bases; bases outside gene matches: 3.

Sequencing was carried out using PBMCs or T cells enriched from blood (not recorded which). This chain links TRBV10-1 with TRBJ1-1, with 9 bases identical to TRBD1. This sequence originates from a woman aged 50 to 60 with acute COVID-19. This CDR3 is CATGQGLNTEAFF. For the CDR3, the DNA is TGCGCCACCGGACAGGGGTTGAACACTGAAGCTTTCTTT.